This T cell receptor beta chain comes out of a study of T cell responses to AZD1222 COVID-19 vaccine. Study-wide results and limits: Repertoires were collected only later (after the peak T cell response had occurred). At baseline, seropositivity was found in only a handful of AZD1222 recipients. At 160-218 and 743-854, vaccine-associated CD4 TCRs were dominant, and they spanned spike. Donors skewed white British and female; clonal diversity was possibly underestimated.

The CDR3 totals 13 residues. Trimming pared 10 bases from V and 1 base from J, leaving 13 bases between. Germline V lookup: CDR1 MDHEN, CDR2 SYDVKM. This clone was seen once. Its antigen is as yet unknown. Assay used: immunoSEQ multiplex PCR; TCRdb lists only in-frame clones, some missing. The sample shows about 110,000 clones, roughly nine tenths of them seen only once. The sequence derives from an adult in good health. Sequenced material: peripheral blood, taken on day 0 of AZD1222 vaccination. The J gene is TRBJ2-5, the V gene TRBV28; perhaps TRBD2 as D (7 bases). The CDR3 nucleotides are TGTGCCATCGCTAGGGGGGGCCAAGAGACCCAGTACTTC. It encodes CAIARGGQETQYF.